This T cell receptor beta chain appears in the sequencing data of a study of blood T cell repertoires in COVID-19 (dated by TCRdb to the early 2020s). Describing the broader study: Samples from collaborators originated in the United States, Italy and Spain and spanned both the acute and convalescent phases of COVID-19. The sample metadata nearly always contained a de-identified subject ID, COVID-19 status, age in years and sex. A freely available public database, intended as a resource for researchers studying the immune response to SARS-CoV-2, is where the repertoires were released. Subjects who had been exposed to COVID-19, were actively infected with it, or had recovered from it provided the deeply sampled blood TCRbeta repertoires that made up the dataset. Where available, HLA class I and class II types were obtained from metadata supplied by the sample provider rather than from assay-based typing. Samples came from the ongoing ImmuneRACE study (first 160 participants) plus 1,254 subjects from 6 global collaborators. The material from the prospective study consisted of cDNA or gDNA derived from T cells, B-cell-depleted T cells, or PBMCs.

TCRbeta CDR3 regions were amplified from genomic DNA by means of the immunoSEQ Assay, a bias-controlled multiplex PCR. For the original study's pipeline: Within the assay, amplification of reference gene primers was used to estimate how many nucleated cells each sample contained. To quantify the absolute abundance of each unique TCRbeta CDR3 rearrangement, sequence reads were collapsed and filtered. For each sample, productive Simpson clonality was calculated by taking the square root of Simpson's diversity index across productive rearrangements. What TCRdb holds here is the immuneACCESS table cut down to in-frame rearrangements. Part of the clones is not present; checked against another copy, under half of the missing clones reflect an unresolved V gene, and the others are unexplained. V, J and clone size reflect that table, while D and trimming were determined from the DNA. The table for this sample lists 60,000 to 75,000 clones; roughly 91% of them were counted only once. The biggest ten clones account for about 1.4% of the sample.

Results and caveats for the whole study, not just this receptor: The amount of clinical and demographic metadata varied by source and participant and was provided uncurated.

V was cut back by 8 bases and J by 5 bases, leaving a gap of 21 bases between them. CDR1 and CDR2 are read off the germline V gene as MNHEY and SVGAGI. The CDR3 has 15 amino acids, counting the end cysteine and phenylalanine. Here the CDR3 DNA is all that survives: 45 bases in frame from base 1. Each collaborating institution followed its own protocols to collect whole blood in K2EDTA tubes. For TCRbeta analysis, collaborator samples were shipped as frozen whole blood, as isolated PBMCs, or as DNA extracted from either sample type. About this clone itself: It lacks a known antigen. No much larger clone is present one base from it, and per-base qualities are unavailable.

This TCR was sampled from a human donor in a cohort sampled during active COVID-19. Here the chain combines TRBV6-5 and TRBJ1-1; the D gene is perhaps TRBD1, from 5 matching bases. Sequenced material: peripheral blood. The DNA sequence is as follows: TGTGCCAGCGTTAGCAGCCTTCCGGGGGGGACTGAAGCTTTCTTT. Protein translation: CASVSSLPGGTEAFF.